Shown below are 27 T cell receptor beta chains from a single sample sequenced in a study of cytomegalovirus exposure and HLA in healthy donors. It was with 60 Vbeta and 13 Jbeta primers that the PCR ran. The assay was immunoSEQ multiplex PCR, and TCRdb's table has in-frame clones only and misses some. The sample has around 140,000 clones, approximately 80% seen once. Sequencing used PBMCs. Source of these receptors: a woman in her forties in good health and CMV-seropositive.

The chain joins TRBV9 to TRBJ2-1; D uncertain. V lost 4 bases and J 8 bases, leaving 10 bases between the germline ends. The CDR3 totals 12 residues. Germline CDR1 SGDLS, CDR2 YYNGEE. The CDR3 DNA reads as TGTGCCAGCAGCCTTGGGCTCGATGAGCAGTTCTTC. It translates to CASSLGLDEQFF.

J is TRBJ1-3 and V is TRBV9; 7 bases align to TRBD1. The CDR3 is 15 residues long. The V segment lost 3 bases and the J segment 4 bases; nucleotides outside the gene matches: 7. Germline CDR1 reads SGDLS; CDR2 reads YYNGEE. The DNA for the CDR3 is TGTGCCAGCAGCGAGACAGGGACAAAAGGAAACACCATATATTTT. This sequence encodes CASSETGTKGNTIYF.

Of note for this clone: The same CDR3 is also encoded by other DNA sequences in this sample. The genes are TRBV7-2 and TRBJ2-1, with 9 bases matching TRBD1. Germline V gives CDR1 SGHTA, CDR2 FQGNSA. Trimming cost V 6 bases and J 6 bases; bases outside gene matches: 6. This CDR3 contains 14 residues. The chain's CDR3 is CASRLQGAANEQFF. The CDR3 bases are TGTGCCAGCAGGTTACAGGGGGCCGCCAATGAGCAGTTCTTC.

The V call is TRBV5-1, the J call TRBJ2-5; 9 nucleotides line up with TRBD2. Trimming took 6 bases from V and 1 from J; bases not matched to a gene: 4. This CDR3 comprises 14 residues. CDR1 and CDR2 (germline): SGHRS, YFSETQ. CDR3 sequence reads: CASKPSGIQETQYF. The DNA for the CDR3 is TGCGCCAGCAAACCTAGCGGGATCCAAGAGACCCAGTACTTC.

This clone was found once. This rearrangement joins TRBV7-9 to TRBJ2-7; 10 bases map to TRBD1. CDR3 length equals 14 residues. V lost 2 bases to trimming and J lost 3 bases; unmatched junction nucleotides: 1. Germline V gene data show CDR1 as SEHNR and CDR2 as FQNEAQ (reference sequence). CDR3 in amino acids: CASSLRDRGYEQYF. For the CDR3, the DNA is TGTGCCAGCAGCTTAAGGGACAGGGGCTACGAGCAGTACTTC.

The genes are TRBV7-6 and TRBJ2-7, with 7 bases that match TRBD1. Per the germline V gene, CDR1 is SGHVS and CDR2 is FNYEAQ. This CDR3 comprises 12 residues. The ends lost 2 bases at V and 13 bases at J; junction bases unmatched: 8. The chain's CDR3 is CASSLWSGQPYF. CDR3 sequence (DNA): TGTGCCAGCAGCTTATGGTCGGGACAGCCCTACTTC.

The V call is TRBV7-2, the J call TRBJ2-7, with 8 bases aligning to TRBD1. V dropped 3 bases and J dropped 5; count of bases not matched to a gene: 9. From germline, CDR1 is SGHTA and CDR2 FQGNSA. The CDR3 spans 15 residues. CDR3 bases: TGTGCCAGCAGCTTCCAGGGGGCGTCGATCGACGAGCAGTACTTC. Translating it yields CASSFQGASIDEQYF.

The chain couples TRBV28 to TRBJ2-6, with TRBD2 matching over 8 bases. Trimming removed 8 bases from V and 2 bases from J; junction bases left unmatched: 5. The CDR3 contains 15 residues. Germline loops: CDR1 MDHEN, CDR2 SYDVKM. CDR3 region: CASQSGGAGANVLTF. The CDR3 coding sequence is TGTGCCAGCCAATCCGGGGGGGCTGGGGCCAACGTCCTGACTTTC.

The CDR3: CASSLASTGFYEQYF. The DNA of the CDR3 is TGCGCCAGCAGCTTGGCCTCTACAGGTTTCTACGAGCAGTACTTC. The chain links TRBV5-1 to TRBJ2-7; a possible D gene is TRBD1 (5 bases). The germline CDR1 and CDR2 sequences are SGHRS and YFSETQ. Between the trimmed V and J ends, which lost 0 bases and 3 bases, there was a span of 13 bases. This CDR3 region has 15 residues. Combining the CDR3 with reference TRBV5-1 and TRBJ2-7 gives the whole variable domain KAGVTQTPRYLIKTRGQQVTLSCSPISGHRSVSWYQQTPGQGLQFLFEYFSETQRNKGNFPGRFSGRQFSNSRSEMNVSTLELGDSALYLCASSLASTGFYEQYFGPGTRLTVT.

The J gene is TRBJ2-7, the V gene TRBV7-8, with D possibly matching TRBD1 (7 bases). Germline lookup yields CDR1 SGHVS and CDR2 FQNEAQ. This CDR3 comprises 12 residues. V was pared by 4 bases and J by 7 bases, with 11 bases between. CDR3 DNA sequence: TGTGCCAGCAGCTCAGGGGGGCAGGAGCAGTACTTC. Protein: CASSSGGQEQYF.

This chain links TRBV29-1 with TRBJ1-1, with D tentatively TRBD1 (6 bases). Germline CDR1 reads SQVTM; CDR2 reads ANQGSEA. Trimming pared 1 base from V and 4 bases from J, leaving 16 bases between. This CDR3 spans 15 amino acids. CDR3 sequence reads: CSVEGLQGWGTEAFF. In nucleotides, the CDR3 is TGCAGCGTTGAAGGCTTGCAGGGGTGGGGCACTGAAGCTTTCTTT.

The CDR3 DNA reads as TGTGCCAGCAGAACCGGGACTAGCGATCACGAGCAGTACTTC. Its translation: CASRTGTSDHEQYF. This sequence joins TRBV2 and TRBJ2-7; 10 nucleotides line up with TRBD2. From germline, CDR1 is SNHLY and CDR2 FYNNEI. The CDR3 contains 14 residues. The V segment lost 6 bases and the J segment 5 bases; nucleotides outside the gene matches: 7.

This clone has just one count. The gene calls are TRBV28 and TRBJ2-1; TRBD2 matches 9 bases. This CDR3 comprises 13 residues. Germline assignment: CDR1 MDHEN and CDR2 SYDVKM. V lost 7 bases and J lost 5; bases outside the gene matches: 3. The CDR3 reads CASTRLADNEQFF. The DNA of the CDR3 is TGTGCCAGCACAAGACTAGCGGACAATGAGCAGTTCTTC.

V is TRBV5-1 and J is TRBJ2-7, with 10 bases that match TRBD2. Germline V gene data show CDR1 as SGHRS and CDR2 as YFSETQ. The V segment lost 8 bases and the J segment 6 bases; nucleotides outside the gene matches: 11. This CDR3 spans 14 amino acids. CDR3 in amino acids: CASTGAGGPLEQYF. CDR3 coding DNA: TGCGCCAGTACCGGAGCGGGAGGGCCTCTCGAGCAGTACTTC.

The CDR3 DNA is TGTGCCAGCAGCCCCACCACCGCGGGGACCCAGTACTTC. It encodes CASSPTTAGTQYF. The genes are TRBV5-4 and TRBJ2-5, with D possibly being TRBD2 (5 bases). There are 13 residues in the CDR3. Per the germline V gene, CDR1 is SGHNT and CDR2 is YYREEE (reference sequence). V was clipped by 4 bases and J by 7 bases, with 14 bases between them.

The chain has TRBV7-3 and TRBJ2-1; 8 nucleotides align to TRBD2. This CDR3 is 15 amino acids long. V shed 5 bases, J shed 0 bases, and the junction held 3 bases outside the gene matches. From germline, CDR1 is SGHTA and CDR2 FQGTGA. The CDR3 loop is CASSESGSSYNEQFF. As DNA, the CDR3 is TGTGCCAGCAGCGAGAGCGGGAGCTCCTACAATGAGCAGTTCTTC.

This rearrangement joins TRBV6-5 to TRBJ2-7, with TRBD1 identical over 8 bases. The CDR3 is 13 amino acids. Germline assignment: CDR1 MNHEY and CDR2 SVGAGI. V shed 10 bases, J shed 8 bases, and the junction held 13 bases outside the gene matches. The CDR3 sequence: CATAAISGGKQYF. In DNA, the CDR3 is TGTGCCACCGCCGCTATATCAGGGGGCAAGCAGTACTTC.

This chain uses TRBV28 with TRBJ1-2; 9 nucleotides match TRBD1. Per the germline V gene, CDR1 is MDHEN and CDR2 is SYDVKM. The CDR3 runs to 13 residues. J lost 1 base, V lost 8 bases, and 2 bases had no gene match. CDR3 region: CASSTGGNYGYTF. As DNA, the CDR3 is TGTGCCAGCTCGACAGGGGGTAACTATGGCTACACCTTC.

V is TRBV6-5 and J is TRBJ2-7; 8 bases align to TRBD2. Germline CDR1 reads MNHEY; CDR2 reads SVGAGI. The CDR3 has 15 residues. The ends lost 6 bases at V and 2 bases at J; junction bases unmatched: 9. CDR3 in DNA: TGTGCCAGCAGCCAAGGGGGTAGCGGGGCCTACGAGCAGTACTTC. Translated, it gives CASSQGGSGAYEQYF.

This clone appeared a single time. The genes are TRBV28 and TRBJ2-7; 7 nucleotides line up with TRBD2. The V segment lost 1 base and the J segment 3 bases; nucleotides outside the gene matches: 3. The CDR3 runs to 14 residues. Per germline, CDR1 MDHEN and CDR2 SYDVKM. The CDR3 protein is CASSLSGGVYEQYF. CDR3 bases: TGTGCCAGCAGTTTATCTGGGGGGGTCTACGAGCAGTACTTC.

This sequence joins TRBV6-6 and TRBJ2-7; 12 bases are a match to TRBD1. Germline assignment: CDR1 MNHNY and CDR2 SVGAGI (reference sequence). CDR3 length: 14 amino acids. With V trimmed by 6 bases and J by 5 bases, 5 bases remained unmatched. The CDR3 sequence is CASRPGTGGHEQYF. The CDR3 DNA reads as TGTGCCAGCAGGCCCGGGACAGGGGGCCACGAGCAGTACTTC.

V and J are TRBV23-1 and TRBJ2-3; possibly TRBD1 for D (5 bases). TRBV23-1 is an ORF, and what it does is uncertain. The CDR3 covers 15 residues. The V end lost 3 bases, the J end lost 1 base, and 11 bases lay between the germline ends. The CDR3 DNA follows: TGCGCCAGCAGTCACGCCTCCAGGGGCACAGATACGCAGTATTTT. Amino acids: CASSHASRGTDTQYF.

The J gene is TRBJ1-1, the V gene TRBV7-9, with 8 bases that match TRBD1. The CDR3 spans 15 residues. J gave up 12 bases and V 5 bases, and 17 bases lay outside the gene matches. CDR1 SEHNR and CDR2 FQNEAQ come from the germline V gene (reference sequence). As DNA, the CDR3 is TGTGCCAGCAGCCCGAGAATGGGACAGGAGTTGAGAACTTTCTTT. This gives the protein CASSPRMGQELRTFF.

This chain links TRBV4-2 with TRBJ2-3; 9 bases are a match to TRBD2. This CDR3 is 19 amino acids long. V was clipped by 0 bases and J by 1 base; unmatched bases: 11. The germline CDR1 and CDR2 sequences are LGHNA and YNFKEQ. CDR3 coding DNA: TGTGCCAGCAGCCAAGAACAGCCTAGCGGGACTACCCGCACAGATACGCAGTATTTT. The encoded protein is CASSQEQPSGTTRTDTQYF.

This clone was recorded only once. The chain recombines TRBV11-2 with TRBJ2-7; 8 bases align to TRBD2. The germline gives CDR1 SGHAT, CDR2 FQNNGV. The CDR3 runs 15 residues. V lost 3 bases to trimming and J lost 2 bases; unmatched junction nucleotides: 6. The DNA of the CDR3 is TGTGCCAGCAGCTTGGGCGGGAGGATCGCCTACGAGCAGTACTTC. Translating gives CASSLGGRIAYEQYF.

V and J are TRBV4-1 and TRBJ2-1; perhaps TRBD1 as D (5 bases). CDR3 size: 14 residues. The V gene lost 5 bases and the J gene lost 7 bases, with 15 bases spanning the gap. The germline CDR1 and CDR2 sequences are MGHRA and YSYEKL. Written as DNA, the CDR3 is TGCGCCAGCAGCACTCGGGTTCCAGGGAATGAGCAGTTCTTC. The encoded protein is CASSTRVPGNEQFF.

This CDR3 is CASRTGRSSYNEQFF. In nucleotides, the CDR3 is TGTGCCAGCAGGACCGGCCGGAGCTCCTACAATGAGCAGTTCTTC. This sequence joins TRBV7-8 and TRBJ2-1; D is undetermined. The germline gives CDR1 SGHVS, CDR2 FQNEAQ. V gave up 6 bases and J gave up 0 bases, with 12 bases separating them. The CDR3 spans 15 residues.